The 14 T cell receptor beta chains given below trace back to one sample, sequenced in a study of blood T cell repertoires in COVID-19. Sequencing was performed with immunoSEQ multiplex PCR; in TCRdb, only in-frame clones are kept and a portion is missing. This repertoire shows under 300,000 clones, roughly 87% found once; its top ten account for 10% to 15%. The sample consisted of peripheral blood. The receptors shown here come from a human donor in a cohort sampled during active COVID-19.

This chain uses TRBV3-1 (or the pseudogene TRBV3-2) with TRBJ1-1; 7 positions match TRBD1. V trimming: 3 bases; J trimming: 1 base; junction bases outside the gene matches: 2. The CDR3 is 14 amino acids. Germline CDR1 and CDR2: LGHDT and YNNKEL (reference sequence). This CDR3 reads CASSQGTANTEAFF. CDR3 in DNA: TGTGCCAGCAGCCAGGGGACAGCGAACACTGAAGCTTTCTTT.

This clone is a singleton in its sample. CDR3: CASSLQQGTTEAFF. In DNA, the CDR3 is TGTGCCAGCAGCTTACAACAGGGAACCACTGAAGCTTTCTTT. The chain couples TRBV7-9 to TRBJ1-1, with D possibly matching TRBD1 (6 bases). V was trimmed by 2 bases and J by 4 bases, leaving 11 bases between them. The CDR3 loop spans 14 amino acids. The V gene's germline CDR1 is SEHNR and CDR2 FQNEAQ (reference sequence).

J is TRBJ2-1 and V is TRBV7-9; 8 nucleotides align to TRBD1. Germline values: CDR1 SEHNR, CDR2 FQNEAQ (reference sequence). J was trimmed by 7 bases and V by 5 bases; bases with no gene match: 16. The CDR3 loop spans 17 amino acids. The CDR3 DNA is TGTGCCAGCAGCCCTTTTAGACAGGGGTGGACTCAAAATGAGCAGTTCTTC. Translated, it gives CASSPFRQGWTQNEQFF.

The rearrangement uses TRBV6-2 or TRBV6-3 and TRBJ1-5, with 8 bases matching TRBD1. This CDR3 contains 15 residues. Germline V lookup: CDR1 MNHEY, CDR2 SVGEGT. V lost 6 bases and J lost 5; bases outside the gene matches: 9. CDR3 DNA: TGTGCCAGCAGCCGTCGGGACAGGTCTTATCAGCCCCAGCATTTT. Translation: CASSRRDRSYQPQHF.

The chain joins TRBV10-3 to TRBJ2-1, with TRBD2 matching 7 bases. The junction had 13 bases not matched to a gene; V was cut back by 5 bases and J by 6 bases. The CDR3 has 16 residues. Germline assignment: CDR1 ENHRY and CDR2 SYGVKD. The CDR3 region is CAISSMGDYDVNEQFF. The CDR3 DNA follows: TGTGCCATCAGTAGTATGGGGGACTACGACGTCAATGAGCAGTTCTTC.

The chain uses TRBV5-6 and TRBJ2-3, with TRBD2 matching 8 bases. The CDR3 runs to 16 residues. Looked up from germline, CDR1 is SGHDT and CDR2 is YYEEEE. V trimming: 2 bases; J trimming: 1 base; junction bases outside the gene matches: 6. CDR3 in DNA: TGTGCCAGCAGCTTAGGACTAGCTGGTGGCACAGATACGCAGTATTTT. Residues: CASSLGLAGGTDTQYF. Full variable domain (rest looked up from reference TRBV5-6 and TRBJ2-3): DAGVTQSPTHLIKTRGQQVTLRCSPKSGHDTVSWYQQALGQGPQFIFQYYEEEERQRGNFPDRFSGHQFPNYSSELNVNALLLGDSALYLCASSLGLAGGTDTQYFGPGTRLTVL.

In this sample, this clone turned up once. The chain recombines TRBV7-8 with TRBJ2-7; TRBD1 aligns across 8 bases. CDR3 length: 13 residues. Per germline, CDR1 SGHVS and CDR2 FQNEAQ. After removal of 5 bases from V and 3 bases from J, the junction contained 3 bases not matched to a gene. The CDR3 loop is CASSLDRGYEQYF. CDR3 coding DNA: TGTGCCAGCAGCCTTGACAGGGGCTACGAGCAGTACTTC.

The genes are TRBV28 and TRBJ1-1; tentatively, D is TRBD1 (5 bases). The CDR3 extends over 14 amino acids. V lost 3 bases to trimming and J lost 11 bases, with 19 bases between them. The germline gives CDR1 MDHEN, CDR2 SYDVKM. CDR3 amino acids: CASSFSDSRTIAFF. CDR3 DNA sequence: TGTGCCAGCAGTTTCTCAGACAGCCGGACGATCGCTTTCTTT.

The rearrangement uses TRBV9 and TRBJ2-5; TRBD1 matches 11 bases. From germline, CDR1 is SGDLS and CDR2 YYNGEE. This CDR3 is 20 amino acids long. V was pared by 0 bases and J by 0 bases, with 13 bases of the junction left unmatched. CDR3 bases: TGTGCCAGCAGCGTAGCCCCGGCCGGGACAGGGGGTCCGTACCAAGAGACCCAGTACTTC. Translated, it gives CASSVAPAGTGGPYQETQYF.

The V gene is TRBV5-1, the J gene TRBJ1-1; maybe TRBD1 (5 bases). There are 12 residues in the CDR3. Germline lookup yields CDR1 SGHRS and CDR2 YFSETQ. Trimming shortened V by 5 bases and J by 6 bases, and 11 bases separated the two germline ends. DNA of the CDR3: TGCGCCAGCAGTGCGGGACCGTCTGAAGCTTTCTTT. This translates into CASSAGPSEAFF.

The V gene is TRBV6-5, the J gene TRBJ2-1; the match to TRBD2 covers 8 bases. The junction had 2 bases not matched to a gene; V was cut back by 7 bases and J by 0 bases. The V gene's germline CDR1 is MNHEY and CDR2 SVGAGI. The CDR3 contains 14 residues. CDR3 coding DNA: TGTGCCAGCACAAGCGGGAGCTCCTACAATGAGCAGTTCTTC. Translation: CASTSGSSYNEQFF.

The CDR3, as DNA: TGTGCCAGCAGTTACGGACAGAGCTACACCTTC. Its translation: CASSYGQSYTF. The chain employs TRBV6-5 and TRBJ1-2, with a possible D match to TRBD1 (6 bases). This CDR3 is 11 amino acids long. V gave up 2 bases and J gave up 9 bases, with 7 bases separating them. Germline assignment: CDR1 MNHEY and CDR2 SVGAGI.

The chain links TRBV15 to TRBJ1-2; weak D call: TRBD1 (6 bases). Germline V gives CDR1 LNHNV, CDR2 YYDKDF (reference sequence). With 3 bases removed from V and 6 bases from J, the gap between germline ends came to 11 bases. This CDR3 has 13 amino acids. The CDR3 sequence: CATSRGTRDGYTF. The CDR3 DNA sequence: TGTGCCACCAGCAGGGGGACAAGAGATGGCTACACCTTC.

The V call is TRBV15, the J call TRBJ2-1, with 7 bases matching TRBD1. CDR3 length equals 15 residues. CDR1 and CDR2 from the germline V gene are LNHNV and YYDKDF (reference sequence). The V and J ends lost 8 bases and 2 bases, in that order; junction bases with no gene match: 9. In DNA, the CDR3 is TGTGCCACCGCCATCCCGACAGGGACCTACAATGAGCAGTTCTTC. This sequence encodes CATAIPTGTYNEQFF.